The 12 T cell receptor beta chains below were found in one sample sequenced in a study of blood T cell repertoires in COVID-19. Sequencing used immunoSEQ multiplex PCR; TCRdb keeps in-frame clones, though not all of them. The sample has 70,000 to 95,000 clones, approximately 90% seen once. The sequenced material came from peripheral blood. These receptor sequences come from a man aged 65-85 years with active or convalescent COVID-19.

The genes are TRBV18 and TRBJ2-3, with D unclear. The CDR3 runs to 12 residues. The V end was cut by 4 bases, the J end by 6 bases, with 8 bases between. Per germline, CDR1 KGHSH and CDR2 LQKENI. CDR3 protein: CASSRGSDTQYF. CDR3 nucleotide sequence: TGTGCCAGCTCACGAGGTAGCGATACGCAGTATTTT. Looking up the rest from reference TRBV18 and TRBJ2-3 gives the full variable domain: NAGVMQNPRHLVRRRGQEARLRCSPMKGHSHVYWYRQLPEEGLKFMVYLQKENIIDESGMPKERFSAEFPKEGPSILRIQQVVRGDSAAYFCASSRGSDTQYFGPGTRLTVL.

CDR3 sequence reads: CSVVQAANYGYTF. For the CDR3, the DNA is TGCAGCGTTGTACAGGCAGCTAACTATGGCTACACCTTC. This chain links TRBV29-1 with TRBJ1-2; perhaps TRBD1 as D (5 bases). This CDR3 has 13 amino acids. In germline, CDR1 is SQVTM, CDR2 ANQGSEA. V lost 4 bases and J lost 0, with 9 bases in between.

V and J are TRBV6-1 and TRBJ2-1; D is undetermined. Germline CDR1 is MNHNS and CDR2 is SASEGT. The V end was cut by 0 bases, the J end by 6 bases, with 6 bases between. This CDR3 region has 13 residues. The CDR3 is CASSEASSNEQFF. The CDR3 DNA reads as TGTGCCAGCAGTGAAGCGAGTAGCAATGAGCAGTTCTTC.

The chain combines TRBV29-1 with TRBJ1-2; a possible D gene is TRBD1 (6 bases). This CDR3 has 17 residues. Trimming left V 2 bases short and J 8 bases short, with 27 bases between. CDR1 is SQVTM and CDR2 is ANQGSEA in the germline V gene. The CDR3 coding sequence is TGCAGCGTTGAATCCGGGCCGGATTCAGGGGATCTGTGGGGCTACACCTTC. Translated: CSVESGPDSGDLWGYTF.

The chain carries TRBV9 and TRBJ2-1, with D unclear. Per the germline V gene, CDR1 is SGDLS and CDR2 is YYNGEE. The CDR3 is made up of 15 amino acids. Trimming pared 4 bases from V and 4 bases from J, leaving 15 bases between. As DNA, the CDR3 is TGTGCCAGCAGCCAATCAGGTTCCTATTACAATGAGCAGTTCTTC. Translation gives CASSQSGSYYNEQFF.

The gene calls are TRBV29-1 and TRBJ2-3; D is unclear. Trimming stripped 4 bases from V and 5 bases from J, with 7 bases between. Germline assignment: CDR1 SQVTM and CDR2 ANQGSEA. The CDR3 has 11 amino acids. For the CDR3, the DNA is TGCAGCGTTGGAGTGCAAGATACGCAGTATTTT. Encoded protein: CSVGVQDTQYF.

The chain joins TRBV28 to TRBJ1-2; TRBD1 matches 9 bases. V shed 5 bases, J shed 4 bases, and the junction held 8 bases outside the gene matches. Germline CDR1 reads MDHEN; CDR2 reads SYDVKM. The CDR3 consists of 15 residues. CDR3 in amino acids: CASSGGQGIGYGYTF. The CDR3 nucleotides are TGTGCCAGCAGTGGGGGACAGGGAATTGGCTATGGCTACACCTTC.

The rearrangement links TRBV5-6 to TRBJ1-1; 12 bases are shared with TRBD1. Losses at the gene ends were 2 bases for V and 1 base for J; bases not matched to a gene: 3. The germline CDR1 and CDR2 sequences are SGHDT and YYEEEE. The CDR3 sequence is 16 residues long. CDR3 DNA sequence: TGTGCCAGCAGCTTCGGGACAGGGGGCACGAACACTGAAGCTTTCTTT. Protein product: CASSFGTGGTNTEAFF.

The chain has TRBV5-1 and TRBJ2-3, with 11 bases lining up with TRBD2. J was trimmed by 6 bases and V by 0 bases; bases with no gene match: 12. Germline V gene sequence: CDR1 SGHRS, CDR2 YFSETQ. The CDR3 is 18 residues long. The CDR3, as DNA: TGCGCCAGCAGCTTGGGAGTCATTAGCGGGAGGGCCGGGGATACGCAGTATTTT. Translation: CASSLGVISGRAGDTQYF.

The chain is built from TRBV28 and TRBJ1-3; TRBD1 is a possible D gene (5 bases). V was shortened by 8 bases and J by 2 bases, with 19 bases between the two germline ends. The CDR3 spans 16 residues. Per germline, CDR1 MDHEN and CDR2 SYDVKM. The CDR3 loop reads CASQSPGGATGNTIYF. The CDR3 DNA follows: TGTGCCAGCCAATCCCCAGGCGGGGCAACTGGAAACACCATATATTTT. The whole variable domain, remainder taken from reference TRBV28 and TRBJ1-3, is DVKVTQSSRYLVKRTGEKVFLECVQDMDHENMFWYRQDPGLGLRLIYFSYDVKMKEKGDIPEGYSVSREKKERFSLILESASTNQTSMYLCASQSPGGATGNTIYFGEGSWLTVV.

This CDR3 is CASGKRQGTNTEAFF. CDR3 sequence (DNA): TGTGCCAGTGGAAAGAGACAGGGGACGAACACTGAAGCTTTCTTT. The V call is TRBV19, the J call TRBJ1-1, with 8 bases lining up with TRBD1. CDR1 is LNHDA, CDR2 SQIVND, per germline (reference sequence). J lost 1 base, V lost 8 bases, and 9 bases had no gene match. CDR3 length: 15 residues.

Notes on this clone: An end of the junction does not agree with germline; a read error may underlie this. The rearrangement uses TRBV6-5 and TRBJ2-7, with D possibly being TRBD1 (5 bases). CDR1 and CDR2 (germline): MNHEY, SVGAGI. CDR3 size: 13 residues. The CDR3, as DNA: TGTGCCAGCAGTCGTGGACAATTCTCGGATCTGGGCTTC. Translation gives CASSRGQFSDLGF.